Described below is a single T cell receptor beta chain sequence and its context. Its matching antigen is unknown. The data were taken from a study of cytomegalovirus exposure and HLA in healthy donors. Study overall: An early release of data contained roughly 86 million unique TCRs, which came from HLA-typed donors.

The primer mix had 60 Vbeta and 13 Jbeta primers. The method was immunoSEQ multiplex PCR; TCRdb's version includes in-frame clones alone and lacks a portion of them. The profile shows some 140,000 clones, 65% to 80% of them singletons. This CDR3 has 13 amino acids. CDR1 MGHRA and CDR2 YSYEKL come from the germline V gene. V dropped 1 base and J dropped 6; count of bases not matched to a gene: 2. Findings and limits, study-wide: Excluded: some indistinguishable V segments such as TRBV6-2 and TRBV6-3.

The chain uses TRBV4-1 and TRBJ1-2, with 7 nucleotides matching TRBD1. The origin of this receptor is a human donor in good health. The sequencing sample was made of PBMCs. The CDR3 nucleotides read TGCGCCAGCAGCCAAGTTCAGGGGGATGGCTACACCTTC. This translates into CASSQVQGDGYTF.